The 24 T cell receptor beta chains presented below share a single source sample, sequenced in a study of T-cell reconstitution after alpha-beta-depleted transplantation in children. Unique molecular identifiers tagged the TCRbeta library. TCRdb passed the PCR reads through MiXCR, listing each CDR3 protein once. Of 130,000 to 150,000 distinct CDR3 sequences listed, roughly 9% are singletons. The source was PBMCs, mostly from graft donor cells, collected 180 days after TCRalphabeta/CD19-depleted stem cell transplant. The receptors were gathered from a female patient younger than 10 who had a stem cell transplant for congenital amegakaryocytic thrombocytopenia, so the T cells may come from the graft donor.

At least ten counts were recorded for this clonotype. CDR3 DNA sequence: TGTGCCAGCAGTGAACAGTACAGAGCTCTAGTTCTGAACATTCAGTACTTC. Its protein is CASSEQYRALVLNIQYF. The rearrangement links TRBV28 to TRBJ2-4, with no clear D. V was pared by 5 bases and J by 7 bases, with 24 bases between. Germline lookup yields CDR1 MDHEN and CDR2 SYDVKM. The length of the CDR3 is 17 residues.

This clonotype occurred many times. V usage is TRBV27 and J usage is TRBJ2-3; a weak D match, TRBD2 (6 bases). This CDR3 region has 19 residues. Germline V gene sequence: CDR1 MNHEY, CDR2 SMNVEV (reference sequence). Deletions cut 6 bases from V and 1 base from J, with 26 bases between. The DNA of the CDR3 is TGTGCCAGCAGCCATTGGGCTAGCGATACGCTCCTGGGCACAGATACGCAGTATTTT. Translation: CASSHWASDTLLGTDTQYF.

This clonotype has more than one count but fewer than ten. V is TRBV28 and J is TRBJ1-5, with D possibly matching TRBD1 (5 bases). V was cut by 6 bases and J by 2 bases, with 17 bases left in between. CDR3 size: 16 residues. CDR1 MDHEN and CDR2 SYDVKM come from the germline V gene. CDR3 nucleotides: TGTGCCAGCAGAAAACCTGGGGCGAGAGGCAATCAGCCCCAGCATTTT. Protein sequence: CASRKPGARGNQPQHF.

This clonotype has only a few counts. The chain joins TRBV11-1 to TRBJ2-6; D might be TRBD1 or TRBD2, each matching 5 bases. Trimming shortened V by 0 bases and J by 0 bases, and 15 bases separated the two germline ends. The CDR3 length is 19 residues. CDR1 is SGHAT, CDR2 FQDESV, per germline (reference sequence). This chain's CDR3 is CASSLAVRGGGSGANVLTF. The CDR3 DNA follows: TGTGCCAGCAGCTTAGCCGTTCGGGGCGGTGGCTCTGGGGCCAACGTCCTGACTTTC.

Ten or more counts support this clonotype. The chain recombines TRBV28 with TRBJ2-7; 7 bases fit TRBD1. Trimming removed 3 bases from V and 4 bases from J; junction bases left unmatched: 6. Germline CDR1 and CDR2: MDHEN and SYDVKM. This CDR3 is built from 14 residues. In nucleotides, the CDR3 is TGTGCCAGCAGTTTTTCCTCGACAGGGTACGAGCAGTACTTC. Protein: CASSFSSTGYEQYF.

This clonotype was detected many times. This chain links TRBV7-2 with TRBJ2-3; D not resolved. This CDR3 contains 13 residues. V was cut by 0 bases and J by 9 bases, with 10 bases left in between. CDR1 and CDR2 (germline): SGHTA, FQGNSA. CDR3 region: CASSLANDDTQYF. The DNA for the CDR3 is TGTGCCAGCAGCTTAGCGAACGATGACACGCAGTATTTT. The whole variable domain, filled in from reference TRBV7-2 and TRBJ2-3, reads GAGVSQSPSNKVTEKGKDVELRCDPISGHTALYWYRQSLGQGLEFLIYFQGNSAPDKSGLPSDRFSAERTGGSVSTLTIQRTQQEDSAVYLCASSLANDDTQYFGPGTRLTVL.

This clonotype has a count of ten or more. The V gene is TRBV3-1, the J gene TRBJ2-1, with a possible D match to TRBD2 (5 bases). The CDR3 runs 16 residues. Germline-derived CDR1 and CDR2 are LGHDT and YNNKEL (reference sequence). V was cut by 4 bases and J by 8 bases, with 21 bases left in between. The CDR3 bases are TGTGCCAGCAGCCTTGGGTGGCTAGCTGGTAGGGATGAGCAGTTCTTC. The encoded protein is CASSLGWLAGRDEQFF.

This clonotype has at least ten counts. V and J are TRBV2 and TRBJ2-5, with D unclear. Between the trimmed V and J ends, which lost 7 bases and 0 bases, there was a span of 9 bases. The length of the CDR3 is 13 residues. CDR1 and CDR2 (germline): SNHLY, FYNNEI. CDR3 residues: CASKFGYQETQYF. The CDR3 nucleotides read TGTGCCAGCAAGTTTGGGTACCAAGAGACCCAGTACTTC.

This clonotype was seen ten or more times. The chain employs TRBV20-1 and TRBJ2-1; 11 bases line up with TRBD2. The germline V gene encodes CDR1 DFQATT and CDR2 SNEGSKA (reference sequence). The junction had 7 bases not matched to a gene; V was cut back by 4 bases and J by 8 bases. This CDR3 comprises 14 residues. The CDR3 region has the DNA TGCAGTGCTATCTCACTAGCGGGAGACTATGAGCAGTTCTTC. Translating gives CSAISLAGDYEQFF.

This clonotype occurred a few times. V is TRBV19 and J is TRBJ2-3; possible D gene TRBD2, 6 bases. V was trimmed by 3 bases and J by 3 bases, leaving 10 bases between them. This CDR3 contains 14 residues. CDR1 is LNHDA and CDR2 is SQIVND in the germline V gene (reference sequence). The CDR3 bases are TGTGCCAGTAGTATCCTGCGGGGAACAGATACGCAGTATTTT. This translates into CASSILRGTDTQYF.

This clonotype has at least ten counts. The chain joins TRBV28 to TRBJ2-7; TRBD2 matches 7 bases. V was clipped by 8 bases and J by 3 bases; unmatched bases: 7. The CDR3 runs to 13 residues. Germline loops: CDR1 MDHEN, CDR2 SYDVKM. The CDR3 DNA sequence: TGTGCCAGCTATGGGGGGGGTGACTACGAGCAGTACTTC. Its translation is CASYGGGDYEQYF. The full variable domain, completed using reference TRBV28 and TRBJ2-7, is DVKVTQSSRYLVKRTGEKVFLECVQDMDHENMFWYRQDPGLGLRLIYFSYDVKMKEKGDIPEGYSVSREKKERFSLILESASTNQTSMYLCASYGGGDYEQYFGPGTRLTVT.

This clonotype came up many times. The genes are TRBV30 and TRBJ1-1; no clear D gene. The CDR3 has 11 amino acids. Germline CDR1 GTSNPN, CDR2 SVGIG (reference sequence). Trimming took off 3 bases at V and 8 bases at J, with 10 bases between the two ends. The CDR3 is CAWRERKEAFF. The CDR3 DNA sequence: TGTGCCTGGAGAGAAAGAAAAGAAGCTTTCTTT.

This clonotype was counted a few times. This rearrangement joins TRBV29-1 to TRBJ2-7; 8 nucleotides align to TRBD1. The CDR3 sequence is 13 residues long. The V segment lost 5 bases and the J segment 2 bases; nucleotides outside the gene matches: 5. CDR1 SQVTM and CDR2 ANQGSEA come from the germline V gene. The CDR3 region has the DNA TGCAGCGTTATCCGACAGGGGCCCTACGAGCAGTACTTC. It encodes CSVIRQGPYEQYF.

For this clonotype: With a much larger clone just one base away, this may be a read error. The chain joins TRBV20-1 to TRBJ2-7, with 10 bases fitting TRBD2. CDR1 and CDR2 from the germline V gene are DFQATT and SNEGSKA (reference sequence). The CDR3 has 18 amino acids. The J segment lost 2 bases and the V segment lost 1 base, leaving 14 bases of the junction unmatched. The CDR3 here is CSARGAAYSGRTAYEQYF. In DNA, the CDR3 is TGCAGTGCTAGAGGGGCAGCTTATAGCGGGAGGACAGCCTACGAGCAGTACTTC.

To note about this clonotype: This may stem from a read error, because a much larger clone lies one nucleotide away. The chain joins TRBV12-3 or TRBV12-4 to TRBJ2-3, with 9 bases matching TRBD2. The CDR3 contains 15 residues. The CDR3 sequence is CAGSLAGANTDTQYF. CDR3 DNA sequence: TGTGCCGGCAGTTTAGCGGGAGCCAACACAGATACGCAGTATTTT.

This clonotype has ten or more counts. This CDR3 is CASSPWTDTEAFF. The CDR3 bases are TGTGCCAGCAGCCCATGGACGGACACTGAAGCTTTCTTT. The rearrangement uses TRBV7-9 and TRBJ1-1; D not certain. Per germline, CDR1 SEHNR and CDR2 FQNEAQ (reference sequence). With 5 bases removed from V and 3 bases from J, the gap between germline ends came to 10 bases. The CDR3 is made up of 13 amino acids.

In its sample, this clonotype was seen many times. The gene calls are TRBV5-1 and TRBJ2-5; D ambiguous. V lost 0 bases to trimming and J lost 0 bases, with 3 bases between them. CDR1 SGHRS and CDR2 YFSETQ come from the germline V gene. This CDR3 is built from 13 residues. CDR3 loop: CASSLVYQETQYF. The CDR3 DNA reads TGCGCCAGCAGCTTGGTGTACCAAGAGACCCAGTACTTC.

This clonotype has only a few counts. The chain employs TRBV28 and TRBJ2-1, with D perhaps TRBD1 (6 bases). The CDR3 is made up of 15 amino acids. The V end lost 2 bases, the J end lost 15 bases, and 23 bases lay between the germline ends. Germline CDR1 MDHEN, CDR2 SYDVKM. CDR3 coding DNA: TGTGCCAGCAGTTTAGCCATAATCAAAGACAGGCTGGCGTTCTTC. Translation: CASSLAIIKDRLAFF.

In this sample, this clonotype turned up many times. The rearrangement links TRBV4-1 to TRBJ1-3; weak D call: TRBD1 (5 bases). The length of the CDR3 is 15 residues. With 6 bases removed from V and 0 bases from J, the gap between germline ends came to 12 bases. The V gene's germline CDR1 is MGHRA and CDR2 YSYEKL. CDR3 residues: CASREQESSGNTIYF. In DNA, the CDR3 is TGCGCCAGCAGGGAACAGGAGAGCTCTGGAAACACCATATATTTT.

This clonotype was recorded at least ten times. The chain uses TRBV5-4 and TRBJ1-1; D ambiguous. Germline lookup yields CDR1 SGHNT and CDR2 YYREEE (reference sequence). CDR3 size: 14 residues. V dropped 0 bases and J dropped 1 base, with 7 bases sitting between them. In DNA, the CDR3 is TGTGCCAGCAGCTTGGGGGCAGAGAACACTGAAGCTTTCTTT. Residues: CASSLGAENTEAFF.

Only a few counts were recorded for this clonotype. V usage is TRBV29-1 and J usage is TRBJ2-2; the D is unclear. Germline V gene lookup returns CDR1 SQVTM and CDR2 ANQGSEA. The CDR3 length is 13 residues. V gave up 6 bases and J gave up 0 bases, with 8 bases separating them. DNA for the CDR3: TGCAGCGTAACGAAGTCGAACACCGGGGAGCTGTTTTTT. This encodes CSVTKSNTGELFF.

This clonotype was recorded many times. V is TRBV5-1 and J is TRBJ2-7; D perhaps matches TRBD2 (5 bases). The CDR3 runs to 14 residues. Germline values: CDR1 SGHRS, CDR2 YFSETQ. V gave up 1 base and J gave up 2 bases, with 10 bases separating them. CDR3 DNA sequence: TGCGCCAGCAGCTTGTACCGGGAAACCTACGAGCAGTACTTC. Protein sequence: CASSLYRETYEQYF.

This clonotype was seen at least ten times. This rearrangement joins TRBV5-1 to TRBJ2-2; TRBD1 agrees at 8 bases. V dropped 4 bases and J dropped 4; count of bases not matched to a gene: 6. Germline V lookup: CDR1 SGHRS, CDR2 YFSETQ. This CDR3 is 15 amino acids long. The CDR3 is CASSTGQGGTGELFF. CDR3 DNA sequence: TGCGCCAGCAGCACCGGACAGGGAGGCACCGGGGAGCTGTTTTTT.

This clonotype turned up a few times. This chain's CDR3 is CAWGLREKLFF. The CDR3 coding sequence is TGTGCCTGGGGACTACGGGAAAAACTGTTTTTT. V is TRBV30 and J is TRBJ1-4; no definite D call. From germline, CDR1 is GTSNPN and CDR2 SVGIG (reference sequence). The V end was cut by 5 bases, the J end by 8 bases, with 9 bases between. There are 11 residues in the CDR3.